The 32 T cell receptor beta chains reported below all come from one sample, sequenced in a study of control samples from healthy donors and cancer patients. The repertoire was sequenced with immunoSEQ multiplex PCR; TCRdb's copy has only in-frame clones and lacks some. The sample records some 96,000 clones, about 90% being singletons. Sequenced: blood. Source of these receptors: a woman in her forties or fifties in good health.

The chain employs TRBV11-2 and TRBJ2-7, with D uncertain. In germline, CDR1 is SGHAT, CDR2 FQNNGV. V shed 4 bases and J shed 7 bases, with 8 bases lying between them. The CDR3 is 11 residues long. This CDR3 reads CASSSTGEQYF. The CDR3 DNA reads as TGTGCCAGCAGCTCGACCGGAGAGCAGTACTTC.

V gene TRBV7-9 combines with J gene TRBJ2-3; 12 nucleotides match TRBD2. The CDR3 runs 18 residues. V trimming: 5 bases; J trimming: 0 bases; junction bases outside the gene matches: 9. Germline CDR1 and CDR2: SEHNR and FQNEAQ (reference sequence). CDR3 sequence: CASSPGLAGITSTDTQYF. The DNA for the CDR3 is TGTGCCAGCAGCCCCGGACTAGCGGGGATTACGAGCACAGATACGCAGTATTTT. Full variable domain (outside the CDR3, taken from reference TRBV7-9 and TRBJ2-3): DTGVSQNPRHKITKRGQNVTFRCDPISEHNRLYWYRQTLGQGPEFLTYFQNEAQLEKSRLLSDRFSAERPKGSFSTLEIQRTEQGDSAMYLCASSPGLAGITSTDTQYFGPGTRLTVL.

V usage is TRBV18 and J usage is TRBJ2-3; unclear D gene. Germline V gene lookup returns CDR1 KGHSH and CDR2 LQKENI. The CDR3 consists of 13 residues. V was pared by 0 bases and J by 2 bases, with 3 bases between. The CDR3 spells CASSPPLTDTQYF. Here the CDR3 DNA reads TGTGCCAGCTCACCACCGCTCACAGATACGCAGTATTTT.

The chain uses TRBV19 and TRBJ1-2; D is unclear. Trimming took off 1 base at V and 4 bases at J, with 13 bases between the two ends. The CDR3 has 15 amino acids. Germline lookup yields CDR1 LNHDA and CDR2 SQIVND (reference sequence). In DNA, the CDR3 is TGTGCCAGTAGTATAGCGGCCGCCGGTGCCTATGGCTACACCTTC. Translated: CASSIAAAGAYGYTF. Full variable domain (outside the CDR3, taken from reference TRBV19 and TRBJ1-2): DGGITQSPKYLFRKEGQNVTLSCEQNLNHDAMYWYRQDPGQGLRLIYYSQIVNDFQKGDIAEGYSVSREKKESFPLTVTSAQKNPTAFYLCASSIAAAGAYGYTFGSGTRLTVV.

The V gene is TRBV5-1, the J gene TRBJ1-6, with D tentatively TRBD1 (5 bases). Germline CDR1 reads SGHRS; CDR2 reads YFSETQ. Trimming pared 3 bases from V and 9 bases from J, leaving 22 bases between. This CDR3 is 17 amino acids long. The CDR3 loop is CASSWISPRVGSSPLHF. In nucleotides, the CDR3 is TGCGCCAGCAGCTGGATAAGCCCCAGGGTTGGGAGTTCACCCCTCCACTTT.

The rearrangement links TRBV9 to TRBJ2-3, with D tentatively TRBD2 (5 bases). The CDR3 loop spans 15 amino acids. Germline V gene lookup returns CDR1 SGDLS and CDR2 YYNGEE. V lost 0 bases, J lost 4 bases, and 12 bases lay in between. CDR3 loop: CASSVGKPSPDTQYF. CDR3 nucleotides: TGTGCCAGCAGCGTAGGAAAACCTAGCCCAGATACGCAGTATTTT. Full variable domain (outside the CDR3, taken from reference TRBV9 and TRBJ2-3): DSGVTQTPKHLITATGQRVTLRCSPRSGDLSVYWYQQSLDQGLQFLIQYYNGEERAKGNILERFSAQQFPDLHSELNLSSLELGDSALYFCASSVGKPSPDTQYFGPGTRLTVL.

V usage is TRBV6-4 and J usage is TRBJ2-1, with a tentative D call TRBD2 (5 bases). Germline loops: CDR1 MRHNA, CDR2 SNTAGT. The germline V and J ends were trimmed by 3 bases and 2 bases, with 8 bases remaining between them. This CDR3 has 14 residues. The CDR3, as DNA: TGTGCCAGCAGTGATAGCGATACCTACAATGAGCAGTTCTTC. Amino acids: CASSDSDTYNEQFF.

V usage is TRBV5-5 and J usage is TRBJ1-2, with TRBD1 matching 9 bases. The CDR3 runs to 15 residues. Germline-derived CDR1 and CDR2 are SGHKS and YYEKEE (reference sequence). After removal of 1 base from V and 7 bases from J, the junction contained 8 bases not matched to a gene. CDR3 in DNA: TGTGCCAGCAGCTTGCGGTCACAGGGGGCTGGTGGCTACACCTTC. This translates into CASSLRSQGAGGYTF. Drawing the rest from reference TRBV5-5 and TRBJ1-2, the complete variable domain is DAGVTQSPTHLIKTRGQQVTLRCSPISGHKSVSWYQQVLGQGPQFIFQYYEKEERGRGNFPDRFSARQFPNYSSELNVNALLLGDSALYLCASSLRSQGAGGYTFGSGTRLTVV.

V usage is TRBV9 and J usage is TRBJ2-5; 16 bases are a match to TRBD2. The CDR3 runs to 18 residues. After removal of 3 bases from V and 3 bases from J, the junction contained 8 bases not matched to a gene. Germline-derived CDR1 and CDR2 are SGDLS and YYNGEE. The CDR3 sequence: CASSAGLAGGRREETQYF. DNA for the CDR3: TGTGCCAGCAGCGCGGGACTAGCGGGGGGGCGAAGGGAAGAGACCCAGTACTTC.

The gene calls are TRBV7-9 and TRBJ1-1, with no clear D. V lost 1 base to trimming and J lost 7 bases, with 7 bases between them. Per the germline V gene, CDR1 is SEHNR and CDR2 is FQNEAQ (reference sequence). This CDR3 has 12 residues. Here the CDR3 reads CASSLGLYEAFF. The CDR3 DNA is TGTGCCAGCAGCTTAGGACTATATGAAGCTTTCTTT.

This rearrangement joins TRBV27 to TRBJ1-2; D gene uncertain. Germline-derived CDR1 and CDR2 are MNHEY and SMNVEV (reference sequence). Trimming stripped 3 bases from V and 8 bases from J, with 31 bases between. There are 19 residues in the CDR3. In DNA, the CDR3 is TGTGCCAGCAGTTTCCACCCGGCCGCCAAACCGACGCTGAAACGGGGCTACACCTTC. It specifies CASSFHPAAKPTLKRGYTF.

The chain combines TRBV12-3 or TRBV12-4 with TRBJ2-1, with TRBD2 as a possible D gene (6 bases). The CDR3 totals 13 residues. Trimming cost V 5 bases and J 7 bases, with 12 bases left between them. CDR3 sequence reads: CASSPGLANEQFF. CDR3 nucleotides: TGTGCCAGCAGTCCGGGACTTGCGAATGAGCAGTTCTTC.

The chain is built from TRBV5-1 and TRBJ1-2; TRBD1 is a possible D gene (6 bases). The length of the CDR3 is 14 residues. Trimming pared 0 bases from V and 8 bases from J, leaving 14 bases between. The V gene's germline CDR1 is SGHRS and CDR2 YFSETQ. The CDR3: CASSLAGGARGYTF. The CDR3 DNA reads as TGCGCCAGCAGCTTGGCCGGGGGGGCTAGGGGCTACACCTTC.

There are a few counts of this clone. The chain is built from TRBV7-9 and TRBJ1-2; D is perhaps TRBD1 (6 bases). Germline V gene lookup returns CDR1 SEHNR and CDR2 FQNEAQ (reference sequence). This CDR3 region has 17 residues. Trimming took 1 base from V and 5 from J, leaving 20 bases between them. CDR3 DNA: TGTGCCAGCAGCTTAGGGTTCGGGACACCTCATTTTTATGGCTACACCTTC. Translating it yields CASSLGFGTPHFYGYTF.

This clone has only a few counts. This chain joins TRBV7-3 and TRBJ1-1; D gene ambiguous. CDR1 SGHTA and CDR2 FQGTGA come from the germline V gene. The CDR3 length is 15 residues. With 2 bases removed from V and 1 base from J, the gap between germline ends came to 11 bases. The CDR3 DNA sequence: TGTGCCAGCAGCTTACAGATCGCGGGGAACACTGAAGCTTTCTTT. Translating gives CASSLQIAGNTEAFF.

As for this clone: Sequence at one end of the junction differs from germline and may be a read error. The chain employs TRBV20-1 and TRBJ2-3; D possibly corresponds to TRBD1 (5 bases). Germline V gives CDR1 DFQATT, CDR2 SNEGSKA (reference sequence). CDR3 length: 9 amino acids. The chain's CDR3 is CSARGRTFF. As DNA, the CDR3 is TGCAGTGCTAGAGGACGGACATTTTTT.

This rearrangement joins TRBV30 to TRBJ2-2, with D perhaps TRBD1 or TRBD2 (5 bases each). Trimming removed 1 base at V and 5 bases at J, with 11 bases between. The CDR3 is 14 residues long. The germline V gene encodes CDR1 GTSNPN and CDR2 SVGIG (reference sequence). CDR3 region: CAWSGDPETGELFF. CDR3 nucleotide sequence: TGTGCCTGGAGTGGGGACCCCGAGACCGGGGAGCTGTTTTTT.

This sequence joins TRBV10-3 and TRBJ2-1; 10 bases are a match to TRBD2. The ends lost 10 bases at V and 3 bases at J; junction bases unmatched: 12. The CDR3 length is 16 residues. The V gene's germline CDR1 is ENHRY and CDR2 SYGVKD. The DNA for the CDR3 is TGTGCCACCCGACTAACCACTAGCGGGGACTACAATGAGCAGTTCTTC. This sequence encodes CATRLTTSGDYNEQFF.

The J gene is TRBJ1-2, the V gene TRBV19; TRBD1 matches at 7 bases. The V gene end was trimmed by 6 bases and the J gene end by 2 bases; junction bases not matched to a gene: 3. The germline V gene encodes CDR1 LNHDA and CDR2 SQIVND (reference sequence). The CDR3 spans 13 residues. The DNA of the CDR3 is TGTGCCAGTAGCCTGGACAGGAACTATGGCTACACCTTC. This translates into CASSLDRNYGYTF.

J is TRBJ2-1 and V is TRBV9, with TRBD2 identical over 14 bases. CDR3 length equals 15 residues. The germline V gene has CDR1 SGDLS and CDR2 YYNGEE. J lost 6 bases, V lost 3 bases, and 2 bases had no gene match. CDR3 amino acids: CASSETSGRGNEQFF. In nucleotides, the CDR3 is TGTGCCAGCAGCGAGACTAGCGGGAGGGGCAATGAGCAGTTCTTC.

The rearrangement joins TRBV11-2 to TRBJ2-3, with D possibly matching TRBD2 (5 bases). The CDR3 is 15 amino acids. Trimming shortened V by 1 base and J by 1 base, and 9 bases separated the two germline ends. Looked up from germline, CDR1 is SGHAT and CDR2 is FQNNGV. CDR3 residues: CASSLGRRGTDTQYF. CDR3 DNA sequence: TGTGCCAGCAGCTTAGGGCGGCGGGGCACAGATACGCAGTATTTT.

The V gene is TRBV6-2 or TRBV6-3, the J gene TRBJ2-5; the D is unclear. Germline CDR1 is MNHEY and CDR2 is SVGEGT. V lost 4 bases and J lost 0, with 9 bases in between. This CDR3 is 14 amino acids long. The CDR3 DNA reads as TGTGCCAGCAGTTTCTACACGGACCAAGAGACCCAGTACTTC. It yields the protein CASSFYTDQETQYF.

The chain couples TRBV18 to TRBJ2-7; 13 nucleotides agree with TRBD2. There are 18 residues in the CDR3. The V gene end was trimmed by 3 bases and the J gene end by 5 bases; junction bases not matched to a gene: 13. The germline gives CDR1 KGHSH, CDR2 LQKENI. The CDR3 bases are TGTGCCAGCTCACCCGGGACTAGCGGGAATCGGGTATTCGACGAGCAGTACGTC. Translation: CASSPGTSGNRVFDEQYV.

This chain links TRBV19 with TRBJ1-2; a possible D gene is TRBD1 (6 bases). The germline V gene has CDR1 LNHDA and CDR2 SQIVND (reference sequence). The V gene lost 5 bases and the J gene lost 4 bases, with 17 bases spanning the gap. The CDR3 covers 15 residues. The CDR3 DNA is TGTGCCAGTAGTCAAGGACAGAGGACCATCTATGGCTACACCTTC. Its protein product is CASSQGQRTIYGYTF.

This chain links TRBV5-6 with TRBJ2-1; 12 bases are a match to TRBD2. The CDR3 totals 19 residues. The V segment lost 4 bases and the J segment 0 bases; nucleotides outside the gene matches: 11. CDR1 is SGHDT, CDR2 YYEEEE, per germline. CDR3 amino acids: CASSPGWLAGGFSYNEQFF. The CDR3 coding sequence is TGTGCCAGCAGCCCTGGCTGGCTAGCGGGGGGGTTCTCCTACAATGAGCAGTTCTTC.

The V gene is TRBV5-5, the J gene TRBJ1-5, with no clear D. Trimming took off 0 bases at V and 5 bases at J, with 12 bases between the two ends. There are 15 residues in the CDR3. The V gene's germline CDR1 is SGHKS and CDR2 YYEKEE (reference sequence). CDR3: CASSLAPGIDQPQHF. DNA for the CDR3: TGTGCCAGCAGCTTGGCCCCGGGCATCGATCAGCCCCAGCATTTT.

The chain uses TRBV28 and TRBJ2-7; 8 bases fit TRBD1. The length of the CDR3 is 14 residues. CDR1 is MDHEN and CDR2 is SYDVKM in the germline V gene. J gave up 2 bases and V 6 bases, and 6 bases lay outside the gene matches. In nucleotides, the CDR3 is TGTGCCAGCAGGGAGGGACAGGCCCCCTACGAGCAGTACGTC. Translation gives CASREGQAPYEQYV.

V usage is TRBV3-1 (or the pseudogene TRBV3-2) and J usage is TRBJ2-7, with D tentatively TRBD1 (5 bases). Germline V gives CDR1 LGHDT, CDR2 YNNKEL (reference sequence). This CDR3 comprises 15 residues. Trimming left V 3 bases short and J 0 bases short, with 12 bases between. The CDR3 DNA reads TGTGCCAGCAGCCAGGGGCCTATGAGCTCCTACGAGCAGTACTTC. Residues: CASSQGPMSSYEQYF.

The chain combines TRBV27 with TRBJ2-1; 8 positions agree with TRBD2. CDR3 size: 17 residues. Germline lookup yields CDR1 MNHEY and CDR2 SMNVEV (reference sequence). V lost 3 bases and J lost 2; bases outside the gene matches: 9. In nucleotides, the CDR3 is TGTGCCAGCAGTTTGTTGGCGGGAGGACTTACCTACAATGAGCAGTTCTTC. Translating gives CASSLLAGGLTYNEQFF.

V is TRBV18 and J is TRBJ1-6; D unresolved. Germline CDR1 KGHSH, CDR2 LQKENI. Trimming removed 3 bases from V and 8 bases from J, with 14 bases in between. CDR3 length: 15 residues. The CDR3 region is CASSPPNDGDSPLHF. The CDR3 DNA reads TGTGCCAGCTCACCTCCTAACGACGGCGATTCACCCCTCCACTTT.

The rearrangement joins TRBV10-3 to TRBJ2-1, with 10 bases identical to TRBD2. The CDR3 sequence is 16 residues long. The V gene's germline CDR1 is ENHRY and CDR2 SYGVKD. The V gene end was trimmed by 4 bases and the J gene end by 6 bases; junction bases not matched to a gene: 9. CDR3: CAISGPGLAEGNEQFF. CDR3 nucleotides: TGTGCCATCAGTGGCCCCGGACTAGCGGAGGGCAATGAGCAGTTCTTC.

This CDR3 reads CASSRGTGDYEQYF. Written as DNA, the CDR3 is TGTGCCAGCAGCCGTGGGACCGGTGACTACGAGCAGTACTTC. V is TRBV7-2 and J is TRBJ2-7; the D gene could be TRBD1 or TRBD2 (5 bases each). CDR1 SGHTA and CDR2 FQGNSA come from the germline V gene. This CDR3 spans 14 amino acids. The germline V and J ends were trimmed by 5 bases and 3 bases, with 14 bases remaining between them.